The 11 T cell receptor beta chains below were found in one sample sequenced in a study of T cells in Graves' hyperthyroidism and ophthalmopathy. RNA transcripts served as the template for amplifying TCR beta CDR3 regions. Using the HTBI primer set, a first-round RT-PCR was run on the TCR CDR3. One entry per CDR3 protein results from TCRdb running MiXCR on the multiplex PCR reads. Here the sample spans over 400,000 distinct CDR3 sequences, 14% to 15% being singletons. Sequencing input: blood. These receptor sequences come from a man aged 18 to 30 with Graves' ophthalmopathy.

Comments on this clonotype: Given a much more abundant clone one base away, this may be a read error. This chain joins TRBV6-9 and TRBJ1-2; 10 bases are a match to TRBD1. The CDR3 extends over 12 amino acids. V shed 4 bases, J shed 9 bases, and the junction held 2 bases outside the gene matches. The V gene's germline CDR1 is MNHGY and CDR2 SVAAGI. The CDR3 loop is CASSSTGGCYTF. CDR3 DNA sequence: TGTGCCAGCAGTTCGACAGGGGGCTGCTACACCTTC.

This clonotype was seen a few times. The rearrangement links TRBV29-1 to TRBJ2-7, with D possibly being TRBD1 (5 bases). The V gene's germline CDR1 is SQVTM and CDR2 ANQGSEA. The V gene lost 2 bases and the J gene lost 7 bases, with 18 bases spanning the gap. The CDR3 is 14 amino acids. The CDR3 coding sequence is TGCAGCGTTGAATACACAGGCGGAGACTCGGAGCAGTACTTC. Its translation is CSVEYTGGDSEQYF.

The sample holds many counts of this clonotype. The chain carries TRBV12-3 or TRBV12-4 and TRBJ2-1; 10 bases agree with TRBD2. With V trimmed by 5 bases and J by 5 bases, 3 bases remained unmatched. CDR3 length: 14 amino acids. CDR3 residues: CASSAGTSDNEQFF. The CDR3, as DNA: TGTGCCAGCAGTGCCGGGACTAGCGACAATGAGCAGTTCTTC.

The table lists this clonotype with many counts. The gene calls are TRBV18 and TRBJ2-1, with D maybe TRBD2 (5 bases). CDR1 and CDR2 from the germline V gene are KGHSH and LQKENI. This CDR3 has 13 amino acids. The V end was cut by 0 bases, the J end by 10 bases, with 10 bases between. The CDR3 bases are TGTGCCAGCTCACCACCGCTTGGGGAGGAGCAGTTCTTC. It encodes CASSPPLGEEQFF.

Many counts were recorded for this clonotype. J is TRBJ2-1 and V is TRBV2, with D perhaps TRBD2 (7 bases). The length of the CDR3 is 14 residues. Deletions cut 8 bases from V and 4 bases from J, with 15 bases between. Germline-derived CDR1 and CDR2 are SNHLY and FYNNEI. In DNA form, the CDR3 reads TGTGCCAGCGTACAGGGCGGGAGTTACAATGAGCAGTTCTTC. Its protein product is CASVQGGSYNEQFF.

This clonotype was detected only a few times. The chain is built from TRBV15 and TRBJ1-2, with 7 bases fitting TRBD1. This CDR3 has 15 amino acids. J lost 4 bases, V lost 3 bases, and 8 bases had no gene match. From germline, CDR1 is LNHNV and CDR2 YYDKDF (reference sequence). The CDR3 DNA follows: TGTGCCACCAGCAGGCTCCAGGGGGGTGCCTATGGCTACACCTTC. It translates to CATSRLQGGAYGYTF. Combining the CDR3 with reference TRBV15 and TRBJ1-2 gives the whole variable domain DAMVIQNPRYQVTQFGKPVTLSCSQTLNHNVMYWYQQKSSQAPKLLFHYYDKDFNNEADTPDNFQSRRPNTSFCFLDIRSPGLGDTAMYLCATSRLQGGAYGYTFGSGTRLTVV.

This clonotype occurred many times. The chain links TRBV27 to TRBJ2-4; D call uncertain. This CDR3 region has 16 residues. In germline, CDR1 is MNHEY, CDR2 SMNVEV (reference sequence). V lost 0 bases and J lost 1, with 10 bases in between. The CDR3 sequence: CASSLSLGSAKNIQYF. As DNA, the CDR3 is TGTGCCAGCAGTTTATCGTTGGGATCGGCCAAAAACATTCAGTACTTC.

In its sample, this clonotype was seen many times. The chain employs TRBV18 and TRBJ2-5; TRBD2 matches at 7 bases. CDR1 is KGHSH and CDR2 is LQKENI in the germline V gene. The J segment lost 1 base and the V segment lost 3 bases, leaving 5 bases of the junction unmatched. CDR3 size: 15 residues. CDR3 residues: CASSPLAGLQETQYF. The CDR3 DNA reads TGTGCCAGCTCACCTTTAGCGGGCCTCCAAGAGACCCAGTACTTC. The full variable domain, completed using reference TRBV18 and TRBJ2-5, is NAGVMQNPRHLVRRRGQEARLRCSPMKGHSHVYWYRQLPEEGLKFMVYLQKENIIDESGMPKERFSAEFPKEGPSILRIQQVVRGDSAAYFCASSPLAGLQETQYFGPGTRLLVL.

This clonotype occurred many times. The V and J genes are TRBV3-1 and TRBJ1-1; the match to TRBD1 covers 7 bases. The J segment lost 1 base and the V segment lost 0 bases, leaving 5 bases of the junction unmatched. Germline CDR1 is LGHDT and CDR2 is YNNKEL (reference sequence). This CDR3 has 16 amino acids. The DNA for the CDR3 is TGTGCCAGCAGCCAAGATTTGGGACAGCCGAACACTGAAGCTTTCTTT. It specifies CASSQDLGQPNTEAFF.

This clonotype was seen repeatedly, ten times or more. V is TRBV5-5 and J is TRBJ2-2, with TRBD1 identical over 8 bases. After removal of 2 bases from V and 3 bases from J, the junction contained 6 bases not matched to a gene. Germline V gene lookup returns CDR1 SGHKS and CDR2 YYEKEE (reference sequence). The CDR3 runs 16 residues. CDR3 DNA sequence: TGTGCCAGCAGCTTCCGGACAGGGAGGTACACCGGGGAGCTGTTTTTT. Translated: CASSFRTGRYTGELFF.

This clonotype was counted many times. The chain combines TRBV7-3 with TRBJ2-1, with TRBD2 identical over 10 bases. Germline V gene data show CDR1 as SGHTA and CDR2 as FQGTGA. The CDR3 spans 15 residues. V shed 0 bases, J shed 10 bases, and the junction held 6 bases outside the gene matches. This CDR3 reads CASSLTQREGTEQFF. The DNA for the CDR3 is TGTGCCAGCAGCTTAACCCAGCGGGAGGGAACGGAGCAGTTCTTC.